This TCR beta chain was obtained from a study of blood T cells in healthy people across ages. The CDR3 runs 16 residues. The germline gives CDR1 SGHDN, CDR2 FVKESK. For the second PCR, which ran for roughly 6 to 11 cycles, a sample-barcoded 5' primer and a J-beta primer mix were used. MiXCR was run by TCRdb on the 5' RACE reads, yielding one entry per CDR3 protein. The sample consists of 650,000 to 800,000 distinct CDR3 sequences, around 52% of them appearing once. As regards this clonotype: The antigen remains unidentified. Germline and junction disagree at one end, which may indicate a read error.

Study-wide results and caveats: Significant beta diversity loss was already apparent by age approximately 38, declining roughly linearly.

The TCR comes from a woman of 80 years or more in good health. The rearrangement uses TRBV14 and TRBJ2-7; weak D call: TRBD2 (6 bases). The sample was blood. CDR3 residues: CASSQLEEGGYYDQYF. Written as DNA, the CDR3 is TGTGCCAGCAGCCAACTGGAAGAAGGAGGGTACTACGATCAGTACTTC.